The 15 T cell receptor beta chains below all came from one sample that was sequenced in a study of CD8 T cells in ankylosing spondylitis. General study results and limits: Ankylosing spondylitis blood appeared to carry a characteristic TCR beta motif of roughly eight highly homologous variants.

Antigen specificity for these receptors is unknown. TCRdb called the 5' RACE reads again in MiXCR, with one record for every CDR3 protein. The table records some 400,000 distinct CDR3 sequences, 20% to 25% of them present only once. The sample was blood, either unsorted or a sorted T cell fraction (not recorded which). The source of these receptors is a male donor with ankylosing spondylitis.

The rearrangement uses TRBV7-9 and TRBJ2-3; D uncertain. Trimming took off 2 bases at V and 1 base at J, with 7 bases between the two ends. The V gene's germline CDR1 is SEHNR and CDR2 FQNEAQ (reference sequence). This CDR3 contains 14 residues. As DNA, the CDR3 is TGTGCCAGCAGCTTATTGCAGGGCACAGATACGCAGTATTTT. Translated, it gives CASSLLQGTDTQYF.

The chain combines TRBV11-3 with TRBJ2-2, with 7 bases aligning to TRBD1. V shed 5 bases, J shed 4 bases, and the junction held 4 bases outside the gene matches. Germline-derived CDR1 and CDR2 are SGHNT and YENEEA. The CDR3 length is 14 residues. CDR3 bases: TGTGCCAGCAGCCCACAGGGGTCCACCGGGGAGCTGTTTTTT. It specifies CASSPQGSTGELFF.

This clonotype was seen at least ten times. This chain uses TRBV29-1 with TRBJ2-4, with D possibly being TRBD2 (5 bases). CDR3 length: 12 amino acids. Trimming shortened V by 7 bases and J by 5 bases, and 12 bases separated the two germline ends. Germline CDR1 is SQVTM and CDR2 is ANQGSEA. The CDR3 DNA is TGCAGCGCATCCGAGGGTCAAAACATTCAGTACTTC. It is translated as CSASEGQNIQYF.

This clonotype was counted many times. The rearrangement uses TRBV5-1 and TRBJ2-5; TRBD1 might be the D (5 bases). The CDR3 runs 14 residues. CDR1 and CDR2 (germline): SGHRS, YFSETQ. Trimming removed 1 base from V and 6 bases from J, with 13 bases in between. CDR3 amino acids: CASSLLAGQKTQYF. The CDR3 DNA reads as TGCGCCAGCAGCTTGCTGGCAGGGCAAAAGACCCAGTACTTC.

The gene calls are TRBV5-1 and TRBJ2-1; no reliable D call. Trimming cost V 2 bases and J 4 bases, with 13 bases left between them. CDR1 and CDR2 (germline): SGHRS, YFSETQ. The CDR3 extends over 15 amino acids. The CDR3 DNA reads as TGCGCCAGCAGCTTTGAGGCCGCGCAGTACAATGAGCAGTTCTTC. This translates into CASSFEAAQYNEQFF.

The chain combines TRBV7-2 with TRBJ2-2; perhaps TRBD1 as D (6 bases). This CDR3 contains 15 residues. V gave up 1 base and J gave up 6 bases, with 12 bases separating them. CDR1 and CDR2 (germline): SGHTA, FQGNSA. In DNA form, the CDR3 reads TGTGCCAGCAGCTTAGGGTTACAGGGTGCCGGGGAGCTGTTTTTT. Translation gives CASSLGLQGAGELFF.

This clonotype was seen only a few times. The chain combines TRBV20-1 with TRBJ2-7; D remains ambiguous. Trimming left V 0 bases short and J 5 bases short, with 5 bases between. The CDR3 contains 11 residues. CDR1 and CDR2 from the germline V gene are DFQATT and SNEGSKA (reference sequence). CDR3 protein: CSARDHHEQYF. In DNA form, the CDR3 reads TGCAGTGCTAGAGATCACCACGAGCAGTACTTC.

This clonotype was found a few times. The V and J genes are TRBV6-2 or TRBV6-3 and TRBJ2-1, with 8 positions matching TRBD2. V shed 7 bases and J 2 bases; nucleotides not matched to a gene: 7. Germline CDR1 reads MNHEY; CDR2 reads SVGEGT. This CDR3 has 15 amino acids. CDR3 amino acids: CASKGREGTYNEQFF. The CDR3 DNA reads TGTGCCAGCAAGGGACGGGAGGGCACCTACAATGAGCAGTTCTTC.

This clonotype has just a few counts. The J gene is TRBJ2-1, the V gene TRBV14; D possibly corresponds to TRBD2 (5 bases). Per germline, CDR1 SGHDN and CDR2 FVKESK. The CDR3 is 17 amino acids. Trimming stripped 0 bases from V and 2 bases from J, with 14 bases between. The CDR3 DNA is TGTGCCAGCAGCCAAGATCCTGGACTCAAAACCTACAATGAGCAGTTCTTC. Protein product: CASSQDPGLKTYNEQFF.

CDR3 in amino acids: CASSQTGDANYGYTF. The CDR3 coding sequence is TGTGCCAGCAGCCAGACAGGGGACGCTAACTATGGCTACACCTTC. The V gene is TRBV3-1, the J gene TRBJ1-2; the match to TRBD1 covers 8 bases. V lost 3 bases to trimming and J lost 0 bases; unmatched junction nucleotides: 3. The germline CDR1 and CDR2 sequences are LGHDT and YNNKEL (reference sequence). This CDR3 spans 15 amino acids.

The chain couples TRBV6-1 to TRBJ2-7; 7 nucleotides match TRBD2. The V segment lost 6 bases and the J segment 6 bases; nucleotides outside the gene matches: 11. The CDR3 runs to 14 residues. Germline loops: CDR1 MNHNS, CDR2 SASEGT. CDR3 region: CASRRQPGGIEQYF. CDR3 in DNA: TGTGCCAGCAGGCGTCAGCCCGGGGGGATCGAGCAGTACTTC.

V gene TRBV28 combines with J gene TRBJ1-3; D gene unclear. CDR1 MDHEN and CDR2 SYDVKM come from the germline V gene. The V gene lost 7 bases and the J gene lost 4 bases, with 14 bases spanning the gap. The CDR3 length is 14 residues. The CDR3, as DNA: TGTGCCAGCACCCCGACAAGGCAAGGAAACACCATATATTTT. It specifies CASTPTRQGNTIYF.

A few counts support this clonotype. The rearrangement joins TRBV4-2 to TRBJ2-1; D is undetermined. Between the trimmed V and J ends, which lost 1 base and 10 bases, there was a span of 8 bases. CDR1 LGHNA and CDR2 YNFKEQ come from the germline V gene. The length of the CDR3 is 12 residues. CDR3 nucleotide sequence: TGTGCCAGCAGCCAAGTTGACACGGAGCAGTTCTTC. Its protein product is CASSQVDTEQFF.

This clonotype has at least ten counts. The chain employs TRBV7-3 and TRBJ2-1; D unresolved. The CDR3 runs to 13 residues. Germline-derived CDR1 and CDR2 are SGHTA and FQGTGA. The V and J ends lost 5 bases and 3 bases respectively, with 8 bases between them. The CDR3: CASSQTFYNEQFF. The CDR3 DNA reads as TGTGCCAGCAGCCAAACTTTCTACAATGAGCAGTTCTTC.

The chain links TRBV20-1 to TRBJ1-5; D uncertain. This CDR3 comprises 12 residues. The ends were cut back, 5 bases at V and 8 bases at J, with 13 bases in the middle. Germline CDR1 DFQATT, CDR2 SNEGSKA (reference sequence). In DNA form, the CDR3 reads TGCAGTGCTTCCCGGGCGGGAAAGCCCCAGCATTTT. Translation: CSASRAGKPQHF.